This is a list of T cell receptor beta chains from one sample in a study of cytomegalovirus exposure and HLA in healthy donors. Sequencing was performed with immunoSEQ multiplex PCR; in TCRdb, only in-frame clones are kept and a portion is missing. The table shows around 120,000 clones, with approximately 87% occurring only once. The specimen was PBMCs. The receptors come from a woman aged 18 to 35 in good health and CMV-seropositive. The CDR3 runs from the conserved cysteine through the conserved F or W. Each record gives: V gene, clone size, D gene, J gene, CDR3 DNA, CDR3 protein. D genes are given only for firm matches. Clone size is given for some rows only: seen once, a few or many times, or a class if the clone is expanded.

TRBV25-1,.,TRBD1,TRBJ1-3,TGTGCCAGCAGGCAAGCCGGGACAGGGGGCGCCTCTGGAAACACCATATATTTT,CASRQAGTGGASGNTIYF
TRBV5-1,.,.,TRBJ2-5,TGCGCCAGCAGCTTGGGAGGTGGTTCAGAGACCCAGTACTTC,CASSLGGGSETQYF
TRBV7-2,.,.,TRBJ2-1,TGTGCCAGCAGCTTACAGCCCCCGGGAACCTACAATGAGCAGTTCTTC,CASSLQPPGTYNEQFF
TRBV7-8,once,.,TRBJ2-4,TGTGCCAGCAGCTTACAGTTGGTTATGGGGGCCCAAAACATTCAGTACTTC,CASSLQLVMGAQNIQYF
TRBV11-2,.,.,TRBJ2-5,TGTGCCAGCAGCTTCAGGGAGACCCAGTACTTC,CASSFRETQYF
TRBV6-5,.,TRBD1,TRBJ1-2,TGTGCCAGCAGACCATGGGACAGCCTTCTCTATGGCTACACCTTC,CASRPWDSLLYGYTF
TRBV6-5,once,TRBD1,TRBJ2-5,TGTGCCAGCAGCACCGGGACAGGGCAAGAGACCCAGTACTTC,CASSTGTGQETQYF
TRBV7-2,.,.,TRBJ1-2,TGTGCCAGCAGTTCACAGGGTCGGGACTATGGCTACACCTTC,CASSSQGRDYGYTF
TRBV28,.,TRBD1,TRBJ1-2,TGTGCCAGCAGCCCAGGGACAGGTGCCAACTATGGCTACACCTTC,CASSPGTGANYGYTF
TRBV7-2,.,.,TRBJ2-7,TGTGCCAGCAGCTCTGATCGGAGGCGCTACGAGCAGTACTTC,CASSSDRRRYEQYF
TRBV15,.,.,TRBJ2-1,TGTGCCACCAGCAGAGATCTAGCCGGCCAATACAATGAGCAGTTCTTC,CATSRDLAGQYNEQFF
TRBV13,.,.,TRBJ1-1,TGTGCCAGCAGCTCACCACGGGGGGGCCAGAACACTGAAGCTTTCTTT,CASSSPRGGQNTEAFF
TRBV10-3,.,.,TRBJ1-4,TGTGCCATCAGCCAGACAGATTATGAAAAACTGTTTTTT,CAISQTDYEKLFF
TRBV7-2,.,.,TRBJ2-1,TGTGCCAGCAGCTCCGCCGGACATCACTACAATGAGCAGTTCTTC,CASSSAGHHYNEQFF
TRBV5-6,.,TRBD1,TRBJ2-2,TGTGCCAGCAGCTTGGGAGGACAGGGAAACACCGGGGAGCTGTTTTTT,CASSLGGQGNTGELFF
TRBV15,.,.,TRBJ2-1,TGTGCCACCAGCAGAGAGGGCTACGAGCAGTTCTTC,CATSREGYEQFF
TRBV6-5,.,.,TRBJ1-4,TGTGCCAGCAGTTACTCGGGAGGAACTAATGAAAAACTGTTTTTT,CASSYSGGTNEKLFF
TRBV5-1,.,.,TRBJ1-4,TGCGCCAGCAGCTTGGAGGGGCGGGGGGAAAAACTGTTTTTT,CASSLEGRGEKLFF
TRBV27,.,TRBD1,TRBJ1-2,TGTGCCAGCAGTTCCTCCGGGACAGGGCACTATGGCTACACCTTC,CASSSSGTGHYGYTF
TRBV4-3,.,.,TRBJ1-2,TGCGCCAGCAGCCAGGAAGGGGCAGTGCACTATGGCTACACCTTC,CASSQEGAVHYGYTF
TRBV11-3,.,TRBD1,TRBJ2-5,TGTGCCAGCAGCTTAGATGAACAGGGGGACGAAGAGACCCAGTACTTC,CASSLDEQGDEETQYF
TRBV19,.,.,TRBJ1-6,TGTGCCAGTAGTATGAAGGGGTCGGTTGGGACAAGTAATTCACCCCTCCACTTT,CASSMKGSVGTSNSPLHF
TRBV2,.,TRBD1,TRBJ2-1,TGTGCCAGCGGCAGGGGGCAGGGGAATGAGCAGTTCTTC,CASGRGQGNEQFF
TRBV29-1,.,TRBD1,TRBJ1-1,TGCAGCGTTGGAGGACAGGGGGCGACTGAAGCTTTCTTT,CSVGGQGATEAFF
TRBV7-9,few,.,TRBJ2-1,TGTGCCAGCAGCCCCGCCCTCCCTGAGTGGTCCACCAACAATGAGCAGTTCTTC,CASSPALPEWSTNNEQFF
TRBV5-1,.,.,TRBJ2-1,TGCGCCAGCTCCGGGACAACCTTTGTCTACAATGAGCAGTTCTTC,CASSGTTFVYNEQFF
TRBV29-1,.,.,TRBJ1-2,TGCAGCGTCGAGGACAGTTCTTATGGCTACACCTTC,CSVEDSSYGYTF
TRBV28,once,TRBD1,TRBJ1-6,TGTGCCAGCAGTTTAGGGGACAGGGGTAATTCACCCCTCCACTTT,CASSLGDRGNSPLHF
TRBV6-1,.,.,TRBJ1-5,TGTGCCAGCAGTGATGGGGAGGGGGGCAATCAGCCCCAGCATTTT,CASSDGEGGNQPQHF
TRBV5-6,.,.,TRBJ2-3,TGTGCCAGCAGCTTGGGGACAGTCACAGATACGCAGTATTTT,CASSLGTVTDTQYF
TRBV2,.,TRBD2,TRBJ2-7,TGTGCCAGCAAAGGGACTACCAACTACGAGCAGTACTTC,CASKGTTNYEQYF